Listed below are T cell receptor beta chains from one sample, sequenced in a study of shared clonotypes between healthy human individuals. Here immunoSEQ multiplex PCR was the method, and the copy in TCRdb shows in-frame clones only, minus some. The sample holds about 1.5 million clones, 95% to 99% seen once. Input material: naive CD4+ T cells sorted from blood. Source of these receptors: a man aged 30-40 years in good health. CDR3s include the opening cysteine and the closing phenylalanine or tryptophan. D genes are given only for firm matches. Clone size is shown for a subset of rows, as once, few, many or a class of expanded clone.

d_call | j_call | v_call | clone_size | cdr3_nt | cdr3_aa
. | TRBJ1-5 | TRBV28 | . | TGTGCCAGCAGTTTATGGGACAGCAATCAGCCCCAGCATTTT | CASSLWDSNQPQHF
. | TRBJ1-4 | TRBV15 | . | TGTGCCACCACTGCGCCATCGACAACTAATGAAAAACTGTTTTTT | CATTAPSTTNEKLFF
TRBD2 | TRBJ2-3 | TRBV7-3 | . | TGTGCCAGCAGCTCGACTAGCGGGAGTAGACCAGATACGCAGTATTTT | CASSSTSGSRPDTQYF
. | TRBJ2-4 | TRBV10-1 | once | TGCGCCAGCAGTCCCGGGACCCCCCTAGCCAAAAACATTCAGTACTTC | CASSPGTPLAKNIQYF
TRBD2 | TRBJ2-5 | TRBV9 | few | TGTGCCAGCAGCGTAGGGACTAGCGGACAAGAGACCCAGTACTTC | CASSVGTSGQETQYF
. | TRBJ1-2 | TRBV28 | once | TGTGCCAGCATTTCAGGGACATATGGCTACACCTTC | CASISGTYGYTF
. | TRBJ1-1 | TRBV5-1 | . | TGCGCCAGCAGCTTTGGATTAATCAACACTGAAGCTTTCTTT | CASSFGLINTEAFF
. | TRBJ2-7 | TRBV7-9 | . | TGTGCCAGCAGCTTATTCTCCGAGCAGTACTTC | CASSLFSEQYF
. | TRBJ2-7 | TRBV7-4 | . | TGTGCCAGCAGCTTAGCGGGCGGAGTCGAGCAGTACTTC | CASSLAGGVEQYF
. | TRBJ1-1 | TRBV2 | once | TGTGCCAGCAGTGACCGCGACAGGGAAGCTTTCTTT | CASSDRDREAFF
. | TRBJ1-1 | TRBV15 | . | TGTGCCACCAGCCGCCCAGTAGGGGGGGGCTGGGATGAAGCTTTCTTT | CATSRPVGGGWDEAFF
TRBD2 | TRBJ2-4 | TRBV15 | . | TGTGCCACCAGAGATTCCTCGGGAGGTGCCAAAAACATTCAGTACTTC | CATRDSSGGAKNIQYF
. | TRBJ2-4 | TRBV18 | . | TGTGCCAGCTCGCTCCGAATAATGCTATACGAAAACATTCAGTACTTC | CASSLRIMLYENIQYF
. | TRBJ2-3 | TRBV5-1 | . | TGCGCCAGCAGCTTGGGCCCCCAGGCGGGCACAGATACGCAGTATTTT | CASSLGPQAGTDTQYF
TRBD1 | TRBJ2-1 | TRBV11-3 | . | TGTGCCAGCAGCTTCGGACAGGGGTACAATGAGCAGTTCTTC | CASSFGQGYNEQFF
. | TRBJ2-7 | TRBV28 | . | TGTGCCAGCAGTGAGGTGTCTCGCTACGAGCAGTACTTC | CASSEVSRYEQYF
. | TRBJ2-7 | TRBV5-4 | . | TGTGCCAGCAGCCAGGACAGAACCTACGAGCAGTACTTC | CASSQDRTYEQYF
TRBD2 | TRBJ2-1 | TRBV9 | . | TGTGCCAGCAGCGCGCGGGAGCCCGCCTACAATGAGCAGTTCTTC | CASSAREPAYNEQFF
TRBD2 | TRBJ2-1 | TRBV6-1 | . | TGTGCCAGCAGGGAACTAGCGGGTTTCTCCTACAATGAGCAGTTCTTC | CASRELAGFSYNEQFF
. | TRBJ2-1 | TRBV2 | . | TGTGCCAGCAGTGAGGCCCGAGGGTATGAGCAGTTCTTC | CASSEARGYEQFF
. | TRBJ2-5 | TRBV19 | . | TGTGCCAGTAGTATCATCGGGCGGGGAGGGACCCAGTACTTC | CASSIIGRGGTQYF
. | TRBJ2-1 | TRBV10-3 | . | TGTGCCATCAGTCGGCAAAACAATGAGCAGTTCTTC | CAISRQNNEQFF
TRBD1 | TRBJ2-1 | TRBV7-3 | . | TGTGCCAGCAGCTTAACGGGCGGGACAGGTAGTTACAATGAGCAGTTCTTC | CASSLTGGTGSYNEQFF
. | TRBJ2-7 | TRBV10-2 | . | TGCGCCAGCAGATGGACAGCAGCCTACGAGCAGTACTTC | CASRWTAAYEQYF
. | TRBJ1-3 | TRBV14 | once | TGTGCCAGCAGCCAAGAGGCAGTCTACTCTGGAAACACCATATATTTT | CASSQEAVYSGNTIYF
. | TRBJ2-5 | TRBV20-1 | . | TGCAGTGCTGAGGATATGCAGACCCAGTACTTC | CSAEDMQTQYF
. | TRBJ1-4 | TRBV11-2 | . | TGTGCCAGCAGCTTAGGTCTCCTGGGTAGTGAAAAACTGTTTTTT | CASSLGLLGSEKLFF
. | TRBJ2-2 | TRBV11-3 | . | TGTGCCAGCAGCCGACTGGGGGGCTCAACCGGGGAGCTGTTTTTT | CASSRLGGSTGELFF
. | TRBJ2-3 | TRBV7-3 | . | TGTGCCAGCAGCTTTTCGAGCACAGATACGCAGTATTTT | CASSFSSTDTQYF
. | TRBJ2-2 | TRBV9 | . | TGTGCCAGCAGCCCCCAAACTTGGGAGAGTATAGATACCGGGGAGCTGTTTTTT | CASSPQTWESIDTGELFF
TRBD2 | TRBJ2-2 | TRBV5-4 | . | TGTGCCAGCAGCGATAGCGGGACGAACACCGGGGAGCTGTTTTTT | CASSDSGTNTGELFF
. | TRBJ1-4 | TRBV6-1 | . | TGTGCCAGCAGTGAAATGTTGTGGAACACTGCAACTAATGAAAAACTGTTTTTT | CASSEMLWNTATNEKLFF
TRBD2 | TRBJ2-7 | TRBV9 | . | TGTGCCAGCAGCTCACCCGCCGGGACTAGCTACGAGCAGTACTTC | CASSSPAGTSYEQYF
. | TRBJ2-7 | TRBV5-4 | . | TGTGCCAGCAGCTTGGCCCTAGGACCTCAGGGGACCTACGAGCAGTACTTC | CASSLALGPQGTYEQYF
. | TRBJ2-5 | TRBV15 | . | TGTGCCACCAGCAGGGGGGGACAAGAGACCCAGTACTTC | CATSRGGQETQYF
. | TRBJ1-1 | TRBV5-1 | . | TGCGCCAGCAGCTTGGGGGGGCAAGAAGCTTTCTTT | CASSLGGQEAFF
TRBD2 | TRBJ2-7 | TRBV7-2 | . | TGTGCCAGCAGCTTATCTTTGGCGGGAGGGCCGGAGCAGTACTTC | CASSLSLAGGPEQYF
. | TRBJ1-2 | TRBV18 | . | TGTGCCAGCTCACCACCGTTATATCGGGGCAGGGCTTGGGGCTACACCTTC | CASSPPLYRGRAWGYTF
. | TRBJ2-5 | TRBV7-9 | . | TGTGCCAGCAGCCTTTTTCCGGGACGTGTTGAGACCCAGTACTTC | CASSLFPGRVETQYF
TRBD1 | TRBJ2-1 | TRBV10-2 | . | TGCGCCAGCAGTCCGGACAGGGGGACCTACAATGAGCAGTTCTTC | CASSPDRGTYNEQFF
TRBD2 | TRBJ2-7 | TRBV5-1 | . | TGCGCCAGCAGCTACGGGGGGTATTACGAGCAGTACTTC | CASSYGGYYEQYF
TRBD1 | TRBJ2-3 | TRBV5-1 | . | TGCGCCAGCAGCCTGGGACAGGGTGGGGCAGATACGCAGTATTTT | CASSLGQGGADTQYF
TRBD1 | TRBJ2-1 | TRBV4-3 | once | TGCGCCAGCAGCCAAGATGGGGGCAGGGGGTTGACCTACAATGAGCAGTTCTTC | CASSQDGGRGLTYNEQFF
TRBD2 | TRBJ2-3 | TRBV5-1 | . | TGCGCCAGCAGCTTAAGCGGGAGGCCTAGCACAGATACGCAGTATTTT | CASSLSGRPSTDTQYF
. | TRBJ2-1 | TRBV7-7 | few | TGTGCTAGCAGCTTGGACAGCTACAATGAGCAGTTCTTC | CASSLDSYNEQFF
TRBD2 | TRBJ2-1 | TRBV7-6 | . | TGTGCCAGCAGCTTAGGGGGGACTAGCGTGTACAATGAGCAGTTCTTC | CASSLGGTSVYNEQFF
. | TRBJ2-7 | TRBV4-3 | . | TGCGCCAGCAGCCAAGAGGGCAGGGGTCCGGACGAGCAGTACTTC | CASSQEGRGPDEQYF
. | TRBJ1-1 | TRBV28 | . | TGTGCCAGCAGTTTGGTCGCGAGAGAAGCTTTCTTT | CASSLVAREAFF
TRBD1 | TRBJ2-7 | TRBV5-1 | . | TGCGCCAGCAGCTTCAAACAGGGGGGCGAGCAGTACTTC | CASSFKQGGEQYF
. | TRBJ2-3 | TRBV5-4 | . | TGTGCCAGCAGCTTGGACAGGACTTGGGATACGCAGTATTTT | CASSLDRTWDTQYF